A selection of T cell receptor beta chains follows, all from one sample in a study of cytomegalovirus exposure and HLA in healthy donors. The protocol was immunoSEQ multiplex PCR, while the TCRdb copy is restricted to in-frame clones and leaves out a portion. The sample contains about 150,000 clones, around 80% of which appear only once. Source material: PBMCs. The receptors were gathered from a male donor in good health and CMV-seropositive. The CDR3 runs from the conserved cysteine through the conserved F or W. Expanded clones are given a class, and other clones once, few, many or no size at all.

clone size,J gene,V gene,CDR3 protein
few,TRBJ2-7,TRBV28,CASRGGKRQYF
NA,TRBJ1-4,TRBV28,CASRHWGQGDEKLFF
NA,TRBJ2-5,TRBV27,CASSVTSGQETQYF
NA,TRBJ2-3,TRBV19,CASSIGLAGIPDTQYF
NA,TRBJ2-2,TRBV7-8,CASSSTPGDTGELFF
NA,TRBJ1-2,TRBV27,CASSQGAFYGYTF
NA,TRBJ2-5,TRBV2,CASSDRAGEQYF
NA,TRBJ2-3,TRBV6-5,CASASTSGGGDTQYF
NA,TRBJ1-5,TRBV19,CASSLQGNQPQHF
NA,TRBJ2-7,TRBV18,CASSPPSGSGGEQYF
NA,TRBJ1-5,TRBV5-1,CASSLEGVSNQPQHF
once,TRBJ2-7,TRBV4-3,CASSQEARGPYEQYF
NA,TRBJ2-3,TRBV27,CASRLTSGSSTDTQYF
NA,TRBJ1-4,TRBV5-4,CASSVTGTGSEKLFF
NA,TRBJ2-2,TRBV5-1,CASSWITGSWAPTPGELFF